This T cell receptor beta chain was profiled in a study of identical twins. The germline CDR1 and CDR2 sequences are KGHDR and SFDVKD. V lost 9 bases to trimming and J lost 4 bases, with 3 bases between them. The CDR3 extends over 10 amino acids. This clonotype was seen at least ten times. Its antigen is undetermined. Whole-study results and caveats: Out-of-frame beta sequences exhibited a weaker degree of excess twin sharing. An excess of low generation probability was shown by twin-shared out-of-frame alpha sequences.

Unique molecular identifiers were present on the cDNA, and a universal primer site came from template switching. MiXCR, applied by TCRdb to the 5' RACE reads, yields one record per CDR3 protein. Of around 370,000 distinct CDR3 sequences listed, roughly 9% were seen once; the top ten hold approximately 8.9%. Sequencing was performed on naive T cells sorted from blood. V usage is TRBV24-1 and J usage is TRBJ2-1; no definite D call. This TCR was sampled from a woman between 45 and 60 years old in good health. The CDR3 DNA follows: TGTGCCACCCCGTACAATGAGCAGTTCTTC. Protein product: CATPYNEQFF.